This T cell receptor beta chain came from a study of blood T cell repertoires in COVID-19 (dated by TCRdb to 2019 to 2021). About the full investigation: Samples covering the acute and convalescent phases of COVID-19 were provided by collaborators in the United States, Italy and Spain. The prospective study material was composed of cDNA or gDNA derived from T cells, B-cell-depleted T cells, or PBMCs. Nearly every sample came with metadata listing a de-identified subject ID, COVID-19 status, age in years and sex. Samples were obtained from the ongoing ImmuneRACE study (first 160 participants) and from 1,254 subjects provided by 6 global collaborators. HLA class I and class II types, where available, came from metadata supplied by the sample provider rather than from assay-based typing. The repertoires were released in a freely available public database intended as a resource for research on the immune response to SARS-CoV-2. The dataset comprised deeply sampled blood TCRbeta repertoires from subjects exposed to, actively infected with, or recovered from COVID-19. Results the study describes overall, beyond this receptor: The amount of clinical and demographic metadata varied by source and participant and was provided uncurated.

At one collaborating source in Seattle, patients were enrolled during active infection and were followed longitudinally through the course of disease. Each collaborating institution followed its own protocols to collect whole blood in K2EDTA tubes. Collaborator samples were shipped for TCRbeta analysis as frozen whole blood, isolated PBMCs, or DNA extracted from either sample type. With regard to this clone: The antigen it binds to is not known. No clone much larger than this one lies a single base away; base qualities are absent.

TCRbeta CDR3 regions were amplified from genomic DNA using the immunoSEQ Assay, a bias-controlled multiplex PCR. Per the original workflow: The number of nucleated cells in each sample was estimated by amplification of reference gene primers within the assay. Sequence reads were collapsed and filtered to measure the absolute abundance of every unique TCRbeta CDR3 rearrangement. Productive Simpson clonality was computed per sample as the square root of Simpson's diversity index over productive rearrangements. This immuneACCESS table, as held by TCRdb, lists in-frame sequences with V and J called but not all clones. Of the missing ones, under half trace to an unresolved V gene in checked studies; the others have no known cause. V and J calls and clone size follow that table, whereas D and trimming were derived from the DNA. The sample table holds roughly 250,000 clones, of which about 85% were seen once. The top ten clones comprise 0.7% to 1% of the sample.

The germline V gene yields MDHEN for CDR1 and SYDVKM for CDR2. The CDR3 sequence holds 14 residues, the cysteine and phenylalanine included. Of the read, only the CDR3 DNA is kept; its 42 bases are in frame from base 1. V is pruned by 9 bases and J by 5 bases, leaving 12 bases of the junction without a gene match. The rearranged segments are TRBV28 and TRBJ2-5; the junction holds 7 bases that match TRBD1. Sequenced sample: peripheral blood. This clonotype was sampled from a human donor with COVID-19, enrolled during active disease. The donor label of this sample is uncertain. The DNA reads TGTGCCAGTAGGACGACAGGGATTCCGGAGACCCAGTACTTC. It codes for CASRTTGIPETQYF.